This T cell receptor (beta chain) was captured in a study of CD8 T cells in cerebrospinal fluid in Alzheimer's disease (dated by TCRdb to about 2020). For context, the study as a whole: CSF T cell clonal expansion was assessed with two single-cell approaches: plate-based nested PCR sequencing and droplet-based sequencing. A total of 20 to 25 samples were covered by the CSF gene-expression analysis, in which Parkinson's disease patients were included. Whether clonally expanded T cells were present in cerebrospinal fluid from healthy elderly individuals and from patients with neurodegenerative disease was tested. In the droplet-based CSF analysis comparing patients with controls, some 10 healthy controls (around 11,000 cells) and some 10 patients with MCI or Alzheimer's disease (approximately 9,500 cells) were included.

All participants were free of acute infectious disease and in good physical condition. Live CSF cells for droplet-based sequencing were sorted with a live/dead marker. To pellet immune cells, CSF obtained by lumbar puncture was centrifuged at 300g. CSF samples were checked for red blood cells, and any sample contaminated with blood was excluded. CSF cells were cryopreserved by placing the cells in freezing medium, freezing the cells overnight at -80 degrees C, and then storing the cells in liquid nitrogen. Before analysis, CSF samples had been stored for less than seven months. This clonotype is medium-sized (0.01 to 0.1%) by frequency; its count is not recorded. No antigen is known for it. Summary of the overall study and its limitations: Only samples with detectable clones went into the overall clonality comparison: about eleven healthy, 5 MCI, 5 AD, and 6 PD. It was cautioned by the authors that a causal link between EBV and Alzheimer's disease is not established by the detection of EBV-specific TCRs in CSF. The EBV-specific clones were neither the most highly expanded clones nor enriched among patients. In pooled data, a highly expanded clone (at least 3% of TCRs) occurred in 1 of 10 healthy subjects versus most of the 6 Alzheimer's patients. In patients with MCI or Alzheimer's disease, the biggest CSF clone accounted for a larger percentage of TCRs than in controls.

Libraries were constructed by 10x single-cell sequencing. CSF cells were profiled with 10X Genomics single-cell V(D)J and 5' gene-expression libraries. An Illumina NextSeq550 was used to sequence CSF single-cell TCR libraries. In the paper's pipeline: V(D)J reads were aligned to the vdj-GRCh38 alts ensemble 2.0.0 reference and processed with the Cell Ranger vdj pipeline. Clonotypes were defined as cell barcodes sharing the same set of productive CDR3 nucleotide sequences. Clonotype information was added to Seurat v3.0 gene-expression metadata to link clonality with transcriptional profiles. Any CSF cell with more than 1,800 genes, more than 7,500 UMIs or more than 10% mitochondrial reads was removed. CDR3-beta sequences were compared against VDJdb to identify TCRs with known antigen specificity. Clone sharing was examined by network analysis using the R package qgraph, in which only TCRs with complete alpha and beta chains were included. Following TCRdb reprocessing, every CDR3 protein sequence forms one entry, and DNA is not provided. The V and J calls reflect TCRdb's pipeline rather than the authors' work. The data table for this sample lists around 1,100 distinct CDR3 sequences. The top ten clones comprise around a sixth of the sample.

The receptor comes from a human donor in good health. Specimen: cerebrospinal fluid.

The CDR3 protein is CASSWDNNTEAFF. This chain is built from TRBV12-3 or TRBV12-4 and TRBJ1-1; TCRdb's assignment of TRBD1 cannot be checked, as there is no DNA. Inclusive of the bounding cysteine and phenylalanine, the CDR3 is 13 residues long. The coding DNA is unavailable.